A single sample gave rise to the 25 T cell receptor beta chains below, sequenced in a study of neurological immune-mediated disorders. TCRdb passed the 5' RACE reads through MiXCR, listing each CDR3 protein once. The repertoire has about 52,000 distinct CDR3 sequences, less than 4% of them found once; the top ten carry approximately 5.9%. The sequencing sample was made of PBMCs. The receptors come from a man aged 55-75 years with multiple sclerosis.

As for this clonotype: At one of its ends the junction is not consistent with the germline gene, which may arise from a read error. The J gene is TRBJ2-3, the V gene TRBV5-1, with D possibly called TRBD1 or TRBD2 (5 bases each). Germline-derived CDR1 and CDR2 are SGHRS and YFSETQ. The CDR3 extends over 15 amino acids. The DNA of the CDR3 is TGCGCCAGCAGCTTTAGACAGCCTAGCACAGATAAGCAGTATTTT. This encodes CASSFRQPSTDKQYF.

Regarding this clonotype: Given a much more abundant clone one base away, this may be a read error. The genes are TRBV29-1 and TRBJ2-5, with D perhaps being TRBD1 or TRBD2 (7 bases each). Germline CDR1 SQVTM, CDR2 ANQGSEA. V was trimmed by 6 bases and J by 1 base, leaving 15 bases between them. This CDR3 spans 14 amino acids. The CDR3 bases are TGCAGCGTCCAGGGGGGGAAGGTCCAAGAGACCCAGTACTTC. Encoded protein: CSVQGGKVQETQYF.

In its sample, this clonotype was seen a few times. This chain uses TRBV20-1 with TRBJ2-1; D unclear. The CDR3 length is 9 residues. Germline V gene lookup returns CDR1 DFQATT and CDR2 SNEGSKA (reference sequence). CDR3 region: CSPAHEQFF. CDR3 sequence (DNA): TGCAGCCCTGCCCATGAGCAGTTCTTC.

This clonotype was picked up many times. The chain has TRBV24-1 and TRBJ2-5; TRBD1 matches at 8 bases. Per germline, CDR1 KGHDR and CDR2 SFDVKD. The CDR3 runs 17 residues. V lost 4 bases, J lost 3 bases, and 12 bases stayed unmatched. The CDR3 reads CATSDTDRGLGEETQYF. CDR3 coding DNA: TGTGCCACCAGTGACACCGACAGGGGTTTAGGGGAAGAGACCCAGTACTTC.

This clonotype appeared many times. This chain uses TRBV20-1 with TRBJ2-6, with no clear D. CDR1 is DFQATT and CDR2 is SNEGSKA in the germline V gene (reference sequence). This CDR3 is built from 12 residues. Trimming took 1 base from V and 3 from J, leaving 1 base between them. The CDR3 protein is CSARGGANVLTF. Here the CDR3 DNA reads TGCAGTGCTAGAGGTGGGGCCAACGTCCTGACTTTC.

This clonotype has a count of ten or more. The CDR3 loop is CASSLRGRNEQFF. In DNA, the CDR3 is TGTGCCAGCAGCCTCCGGGGCCGCAATGAGCAGTTCTTC. This chain uses TRBV12-3 or TRBV12-4 with TRBJ2-1; D may match TRBD1 or TRBD2 (5 bases each). The CDR3 sequence is 13 residues long. V lost 6 bases, J lost 6 bases, and 12 bases lay in between.

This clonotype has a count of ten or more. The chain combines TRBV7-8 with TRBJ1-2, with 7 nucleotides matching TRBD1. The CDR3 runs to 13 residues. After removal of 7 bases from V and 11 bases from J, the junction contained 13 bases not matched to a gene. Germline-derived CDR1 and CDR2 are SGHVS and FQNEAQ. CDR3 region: CASTEKTGRGYTF. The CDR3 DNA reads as TGTGCCAGCACCGAAAAGACAGGGAGAGGGTACACCTTC.

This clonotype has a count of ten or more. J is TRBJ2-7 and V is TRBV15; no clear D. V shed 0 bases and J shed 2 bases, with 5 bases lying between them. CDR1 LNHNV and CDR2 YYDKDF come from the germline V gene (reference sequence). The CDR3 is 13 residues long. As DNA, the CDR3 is TGTGCCACCAGCAGAGATACGCCCTACGAGCAGTACTTC. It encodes CATSRDTPYEQYF.

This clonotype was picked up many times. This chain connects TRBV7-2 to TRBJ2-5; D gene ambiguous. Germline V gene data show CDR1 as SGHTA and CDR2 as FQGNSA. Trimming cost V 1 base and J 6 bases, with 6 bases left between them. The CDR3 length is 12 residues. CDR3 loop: CASSLVVQTQYF. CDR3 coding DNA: TGTGCCAGCAGCTTAGTTGTCCAGACCCAGTACTTC.

The CDR3 DNA reads as TGTGCCAGCACCCGGCTGGAGGGAGCCTACGAGCAGTACTTC. Translated: CASTRLEGAYEQYF. The rearrangement links TRBV5-6 to TRBJ2-7; D might be TRBD2 (6 bases). With 6 bases removed from V and 2 bases from J, the gap between germline ends came to 15 bases. The CDR3 contains 14 residues. Germline CDR1 reads SGHDT; CDR2 reads YYEEEE.

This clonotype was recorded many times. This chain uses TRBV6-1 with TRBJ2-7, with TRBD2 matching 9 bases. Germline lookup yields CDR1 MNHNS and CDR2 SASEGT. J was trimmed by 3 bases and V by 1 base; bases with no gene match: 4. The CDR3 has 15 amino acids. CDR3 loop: CASSEVGTSSYEQYF. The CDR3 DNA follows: TGTGCCAGCAGTGAAGTCGGGACTAGCAGCTACGAGCAGTACTTC.

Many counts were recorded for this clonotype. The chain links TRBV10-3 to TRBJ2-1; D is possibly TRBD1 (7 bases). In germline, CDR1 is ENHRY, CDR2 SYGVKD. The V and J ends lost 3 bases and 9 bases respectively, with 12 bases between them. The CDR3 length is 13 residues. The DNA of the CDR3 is TGTGCCATCAGTGACGACAGGGAGGCTGAGCAGTTCTTC. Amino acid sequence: CAISDDREAEQFF.

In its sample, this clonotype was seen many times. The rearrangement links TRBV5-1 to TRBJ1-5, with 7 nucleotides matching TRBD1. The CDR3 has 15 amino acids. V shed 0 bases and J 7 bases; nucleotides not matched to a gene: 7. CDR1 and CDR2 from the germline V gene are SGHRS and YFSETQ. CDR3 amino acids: CASSLGDRVGQPQHF. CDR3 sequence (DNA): TGCGCCAGCAGCTTGGGAGACAGGGTCGGGCAGCCCCAGCATTTT.

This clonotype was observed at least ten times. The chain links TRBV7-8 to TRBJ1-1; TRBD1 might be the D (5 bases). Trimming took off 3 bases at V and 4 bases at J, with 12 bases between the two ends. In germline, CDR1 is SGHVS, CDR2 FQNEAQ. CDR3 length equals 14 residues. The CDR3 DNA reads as TGTGCCAGCAGCTTGGGGCAAGGGAGCACTGAAGCTTTCTTT. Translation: CASSLGQGSTEAFF.

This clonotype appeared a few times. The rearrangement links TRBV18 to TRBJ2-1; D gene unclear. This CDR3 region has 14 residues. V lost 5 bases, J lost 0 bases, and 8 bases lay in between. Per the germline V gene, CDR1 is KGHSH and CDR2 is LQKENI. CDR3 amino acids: CASSVGGSYNEQFF. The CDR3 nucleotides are TGTGCCAGCTCAGTCGGCGGCTCCTACAATGAGCAGTTCTTC.

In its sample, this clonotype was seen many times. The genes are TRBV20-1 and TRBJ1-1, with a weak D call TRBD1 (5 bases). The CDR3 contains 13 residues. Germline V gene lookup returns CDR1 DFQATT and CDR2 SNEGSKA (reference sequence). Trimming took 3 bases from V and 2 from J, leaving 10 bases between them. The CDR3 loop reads CSARRGINTEAFF. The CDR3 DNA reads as TGCAGTGCTAGGCGGGGGATTAACACTGAAGCTTTCTTT.

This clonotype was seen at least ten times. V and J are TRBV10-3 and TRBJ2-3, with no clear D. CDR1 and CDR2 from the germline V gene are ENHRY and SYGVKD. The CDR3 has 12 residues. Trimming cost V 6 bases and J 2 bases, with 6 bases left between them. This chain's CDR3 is CAISPHTDTQYF. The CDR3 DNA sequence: TGTGCCATCAGCCCGCACACAGATACGCAGTATTTT.

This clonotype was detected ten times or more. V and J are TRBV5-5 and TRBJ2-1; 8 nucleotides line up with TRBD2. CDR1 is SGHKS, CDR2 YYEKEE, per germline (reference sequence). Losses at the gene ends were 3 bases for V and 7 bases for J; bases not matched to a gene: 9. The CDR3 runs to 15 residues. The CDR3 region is CASSWGGLGMNEQFF. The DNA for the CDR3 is TGTGCCAGCAGCTGGGGGGGACTAGGAATGAATGAGCAGTTCTTC. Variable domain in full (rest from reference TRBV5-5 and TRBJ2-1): DAGVTQSPTHLIKTRGQQVTLRCSPISGHKSVSWYQQVLGQGPQFIFQYYEKEERGRGNFPDRFSARQFPNYSSELNVNALLLGDSALYLCASSWGGLGMNEQFFGPGTRLTVL.

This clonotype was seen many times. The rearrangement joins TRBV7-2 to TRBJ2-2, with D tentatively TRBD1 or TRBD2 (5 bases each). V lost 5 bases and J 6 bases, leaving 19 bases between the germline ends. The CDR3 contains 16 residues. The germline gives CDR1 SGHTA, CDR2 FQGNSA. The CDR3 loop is CASSRKGRSPAGELFF. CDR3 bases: TGTGCCAGCAGCCGTAAGGGACGGAGCCCCGCCGGGGAGCTGTTTTTT.

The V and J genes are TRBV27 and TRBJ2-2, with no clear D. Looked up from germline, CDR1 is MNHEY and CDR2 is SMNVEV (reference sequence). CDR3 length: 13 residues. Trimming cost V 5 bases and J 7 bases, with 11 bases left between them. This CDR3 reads CASSPWTGGELFF. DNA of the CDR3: TGTGCCAGCAGTCCATGGACGGGCGGGGAGCTGTTTTTT.

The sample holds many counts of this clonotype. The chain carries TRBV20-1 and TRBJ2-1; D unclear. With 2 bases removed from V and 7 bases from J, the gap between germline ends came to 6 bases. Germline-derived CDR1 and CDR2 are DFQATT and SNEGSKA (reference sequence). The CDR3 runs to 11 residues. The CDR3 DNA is TGCAGTGCTAGACCGAGGAATGAGCAGTTCTTC. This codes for CSARPRNEQFF.

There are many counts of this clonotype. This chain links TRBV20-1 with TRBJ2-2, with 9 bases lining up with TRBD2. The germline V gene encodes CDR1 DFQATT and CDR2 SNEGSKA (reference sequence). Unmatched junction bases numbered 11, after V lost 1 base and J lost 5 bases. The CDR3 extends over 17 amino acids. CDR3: CSARVVSSGILTGELFF. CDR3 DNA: TGCAGTGCTAGAGTTGTCTCTAGCGGGATCTTGACCGGGGAGCTGTTTTTT.

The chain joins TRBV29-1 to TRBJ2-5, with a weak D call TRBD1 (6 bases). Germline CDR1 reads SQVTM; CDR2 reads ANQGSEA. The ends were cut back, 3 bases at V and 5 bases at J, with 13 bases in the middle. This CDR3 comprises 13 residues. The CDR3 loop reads CSVEPGAEETQYF. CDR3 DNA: TGCAGCGTTGAGCCAGGGGCGGAGGAGACCCAGTACTTC.

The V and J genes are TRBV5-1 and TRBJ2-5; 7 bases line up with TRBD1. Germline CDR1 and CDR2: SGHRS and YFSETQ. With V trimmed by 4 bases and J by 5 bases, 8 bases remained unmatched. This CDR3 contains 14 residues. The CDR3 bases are TGCGCCAGCAGCCCGGGACAGCCTGGGGAGACCCAGTACTTC. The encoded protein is CASSPGQPGETQYF.

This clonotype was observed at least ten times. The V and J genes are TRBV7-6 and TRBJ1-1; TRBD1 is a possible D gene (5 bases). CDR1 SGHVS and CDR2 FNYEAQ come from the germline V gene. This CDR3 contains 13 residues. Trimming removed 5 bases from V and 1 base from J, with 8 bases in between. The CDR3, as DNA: TGTGCCAGCAGCCCGGGGCCGAACACTGAAGCTTTCTTT. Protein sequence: CASSPGPNTEAFF.